These 18 T cell receptor beta chains share one sample of origin, sequenced in a study of T cells in Graves' hyperthyroidism and ophthalmopathy (dated by TCRdb to between 2018 and 2020). Library creation used multiplex PCR. TCRdb shows the sequencer as Illumina HiSeq 2000. Amplification of TCR beta CDR3 regions was carried out from RNA transcripts. The TCR CDR3 was subjected to a first round of RT-PCR using the HTBI primer set and the Qiagen OneStep RT-PCR kit. Using fastp trimming at Q25 and MiXCR clonotype assembly, TCRdb reanalyzed the public sequencing data and kept in-frame beta chains. Each entry is one CDR3 protein sequence, shown with its most common DNA and genes. The sample includes approximately 590,000 distinct CDR3 sequences, with approximately 15% observed a single time. The ten largest make up around 6.6% of the sample. The sequenced sample was blood. These receptors were taken from a woman younger than 45 with Graves' hyperthyroidism.

As concerns this clonotype: A much larger clone differs by one base, so this may be a read error. J is TRBJ2-7 and V is TRBV7-2; the match to TRBD2 covers 7 bases. The J segment lost 3 bases and the V segment lost 5 bases, leaving 10 bases of the junction unmatched. Germline V gene data show CDR1 as SGHTA and CDR2 as FQGNSA. The CDR3 has 15 amino acids. CDR3 sequence reads: CASSPGLEGVYEQYF. For the CDR3, the DNA is TGTGCCAGCAGCCCAGGACTAGAGGGTGTCTACGAGCAGTACTTC.

This clonotype was counted many times. The chain has TRBV20-1 and TRBJ1-3; D gene unclear. V lost 6 bases and J 0 bases, leaving 12 bases between the germline ends. This CDR3 has 14 amino acids. From germline, CDR1 is DFQATT and CDR2 SNEGSKA (reference sequence). This chain's CDR3 is CSAPRAGSGNTIYF. DNA of the CDR3: TGCAGTGCCCCCCGGGCAGGCTCTGGAAACACCATATATTTT.

This chain uses TRBV4-3 with TRBJ2-7; D is possibly TRBD2 (6 bases). CDR1 is LGHNA, CDR2 YSLEER, per germline. CDR3 length equals 16 residues. The germline V and J ends were trimmed by 0 bases and 3 bases, with 15 bases remaining between them. The CDR3 loop reads CASSQDWQGGYYEQYF. The CDR3 coding sequence is TGCGCCAGCAGCCAAGATTGGCAGGGAGGCTACTACGAGCAGTACTTC.

This clonotype was seen only a few times. The gene calls are TRBV6-1 and TRBJ1-5, with 7 positions matching TRBD1. Trimming at V came to 5 bases and at J to 4 bases, leaving 8 bases not matched to a gene. The CDR3 contains 15 residues. The germline V gene encodes CDR1 MNHNS and CDR2 SASEGT. The CDR3 region has the DNA TGTGCCAGCAGTCGCGACTGGGGACAGAATCAGCCCCAGCATTTT. Amino acids: CASSRDWGQNQPQHF.

This clonotype was detected ten times or more. The chain links TRBV3-1 to TRBJ1-2; a weak D match, TRBD1 (5 bases). Germline lookup yields CDR1 LGHDT and CDR2 YNNKEL (reference sequence). The V gene lost 2 bases and the J gene lost 7 bases, with 20 bases spanning the gap. The CDR3 has 16 amino acids. The CDR3 DNA reads as TGTGCCAGCAGCCAACGGGGGGAGTTCCCCCAGGGTGGCTACACCTTC. Translation gives CASSQRGEFPQGGYTF.

A word on this clonotype: This may arise from a read error, as a much more abundant clone is one base away. The chain is built from TRBV18 and TRBJ2-7; 9 nucleotides line up with TRBD1. CDR3 size: 15 residues. Per germline, CDR1 KGHSH and CDR2 LQKENI. The CDR3 DNA reads as TGTGCCAGCTCACCCCGACAGGGGGTCACCTACGAGCAGCACTTC. It encodes CASSPRQGVTYEQHF.

This clonotype came up a few times. The junction differs from germline at one of its ends, possibly a read error. This chain joins TRBV27 and TRBJ2-5; D is uncertain. This CDR3 is built from 12 residues. The germline gives CDR1 MNHEY, CDR2 SMNVEV (reference sequence). The CDR3 region is CVSSSSQETQYF. The CDR3 region has the DNA TGTGTCAGCAGTTCGTCCCAAGAGACCCAGTACTTC.

This clonotype was picked up many times. The J gene is TRBJ2-1, the V gene TRBV7-2; TRBD2 matches at 11 bases. Germline V gives CDR1 SGHTA, CDR2 FQGNSA. The CDR3 totals 17 residues. Trimming at V came to 1 base and at J to 0 bases, leaving 2 bases not matched to a gene. The CDR3 is CASSLVLAGGSYNEQFF. CDR3 nucleotides: TGTGCCAGCAGCTTAGTGCTAGCGGGAGGCTCCTACAATGAGCAGTTCTTC.

In this sample, this clonotype turned up many times. This chain joins TRBV28 and TRBJ2-7, with a weak D call TRBD1 (6 bases). This CDR3 region has 13 residues. From germline, CDR1 is MDHEN and CDR2 SYDVKM. Trimming took off 2 bases at V and 4 bases at J, with 9 bases between the two ends. The CDR3 DNA reads TGTGCCAGCAGTTTAAACAGGGCGTACGAGCAGTACTTC. Translating it yields CASSLNRAYEQYF. The whole variable domain, remainder taken from reference TRBV28 and TRBJ2-7, is DVKVTQSSRYLVKRTGEKVFLECVQDMDHENMFWYRQDPGLGLRLIYFSYDVKMKEKGDIPEGYSVSREKKERFSLILESASTNQTSMYLCASSLNRAYEQYFGPGTRLTVT.

This clonotype was seen repeatedly, ten times or more. The CDR3 sequence: CASSNAENSPLHF. CDR3 sequence (DNA): TGTGCCAGCTCGAATGCGGAGAATTCACCCCTCCACTTT. V is TRBV10-3 and J is TRBJ1-6, with D hard to call. The CDR3 is 13 amino acids. The germline V and J ends were trimmed by 10 bases and 7 bases, with 14 bases remaining between them. Germline assignment: CDR1 ENHRY and CDR2 SYGVKD.

Only a few counts were recorded for this clonotype. The rearrangement joins TRBV9 to TRBJ2-7, with D perhaps being TRBD1 or TRBD2 (6 bases each). Trimming took off 3 bases at V and 3 bases at J, with 19 bases between the two ends. Germline-derived CDR1 and CDR2 are SGDLS and YYNGEE. The CDR3 spans 16 residues. The CDR3 nucleotides are TGTGCCAGCAGCGCGGACGCGGGACAAAGAAGCTACGAGCAGTACTTC. Its protein product is CASSADAGQRSYEQYF.

This clonotype appeared many times. The chain links TRBV5-1 to TRBJ2-7; no clear D. V dropped 1 base and J dropped 0 bases, with 11 bases sitting between them. This CDR3 region has 15 residues. Germline loops: CDR1 SGHRS, CDR2 YFSETQ. The CDR3 DNA is TGCGCCAGCAGCTTGACTCATCCGAGCTCCTACGAGCAGTACTTC. This encodes CASSLTHPSSYEQYF.

The rearrangement links TRBV7-2 to TRBJ1-2; the D gene is possibly TRBD1 (6 bases). The CDR3 loop spans 17 amino acids. Per germline, CDR1 SGHTA and CDR2 FQGNSA. Trimming took off 1 base at V and 8 bases at J, with 23 bases between the two ends. The CDR3 here is CASSLGPRGKVIGGYTF. As DNA, the CDR3 is TGTGCCAGCAGCTTAGGCCCCAGGGGTAAAGTCATCGGGGGCTACACCTTC.

The chain links TRBV4-3 to TRBJ2-1, with D tentatively TRBD2 (5 bases). The CDR3 has 12 amino acids. The ends were cut back, 0 bases at V and 9 bases at J, with 6 bases in the middle. The germline V gene has CDR1 LGHNA and CDR2 YSLEER. The CDR3 sequence: CASSQERAEQFF. For the CDR3, the DNA is TGCGCCAGCAGCCAAGAGAGGGCTGAGCAGTTCTTC.

The genes are TRBV7-2 and TRBJ2-2, with TRBD2 matching 12 bases. V was pared by 5 bases and J by 9 bases, with 10 bases of the junction left unmatched. Germline CDR1 is SGHTA and CDR2 is FQGNSA. The CDR3 sequence is 16 residues long. Here the CDR3 reads CASSPILAGGSRELFF. DNA for the CDR3: TGTGCCAGCAGCCCGATACTAGCGGGAGGTAGCCGGGAGCTGTTTTTT. Full variable domain (rest looked up from reference TRBV7-2 and TRBJ2-2): GAGVSQSPSNKVTEKGKDVELRCDPISGHTALYWYRQSLGQGLEFLIYFQGNSAPDKSGLPSDRFSAERTGGSVSTLTIQRTQQEDSAVYLCASSPILAGGSRELFFGEGSRLTVL.

Many counts were recorded for this clonotype. This chain uses TRBV3-1 with TRBJ2-3, with a tentative D call TRBD2 (6 bases). V lost 4 bases and J lost 1, with 15 bases in between. The CDR3 contains 16 residues. The germline V gene encodes CDR1 LGHDT and CDR2 YNNKEL (reference sequence). This chain's CDR3 is CASSPDGGLGTDTQYF. In DNA form, the CDR3 reads TGTGCCAGCAGCCCCGACGGGGGTCTGGGCACAGATACGCAGTATTTT.

This chain connects TRBV7-9 to TRBJ2-3, with D maybe TRBD2 (5 bases). This CDR3 is 14 amino acids long. V lost 1 base, J lost 6 bases, and 11 bases lay in between. Germline V gene sequence: CDR1 SEHNR, CDR2 FQNEAQ (reference sequence). CDR3 loop: CASSLGGSWDTQYF. The CDR3 DNA sequence: TGTGCCAGCAGCTTAGGAGGGAGTTGGGATACGCAGTATTTT. The full variable domain, in which reference TRBV7-9 and TRBJ2-3 provide the parts outside the CDR3, is DTGVSQNPRHKITKRGQNVTFRCDPISEHNRLYWYRQTLGQGPEFLTYFQNEAQLEKSRLLSDRFSAERPKGSFSTLEIQRTEQGDSAMYLCASSLGGSWDTQYFGPGTRLTVL.

This clonotype has a count of ten or more. The chain uses TRBV12-3 or TRBV12-4 and TRBJ1-5; no clear D. There are 13 residues in the CDR3. The ends were cut back, 6 bases at V and 3 bases at J, with 9 bases in the middle. The CDR3: CASRHETNQPQHF. The DNA of the CDR3 is TGTGCCAGCAGACACGAGACCAATCAGCCCCAGCATTTT.